The source of this T cell receptor (beta chain) is a study of blood T cell repertoires in COVID-19 (TCRdb year 2020). The study in broad terms: Collaborator samples came from the United States, Italy and Spain and covered acute and convalescent phases of COVID-19. The material from the prospective study consisted of cDNA or gDNA derived from T cells, B-cell-depleted T cells, or PBMCs. Deeply sampled blood TCRbeta repertoires from subjects exposed to, actively infected with, or recovered from COVID-19 were included in the dataset. The repertoires were released in a freely available public database intended as a resource for research on the immune response to SARS-CoV-2. Samples came from the ongoing ImmuneRACE study (first 160 participants) plus 1,254 subjects from 6 global collaborators. Sample metadata almost always included a de-identified subject ID, COVID-19 status, age in years and sex. Where HLA class I and class II types were available, the types were taken from metadata supplied by the sample provider, not from assay-based typing.

At one collaborating source in Seattle, patients were enrolled during active infection and were followed longitudinally through the course of disease. The collaborating institutions used their own protocols to collect whole blood in K2EDTA tubes. For TCRbeta analysis, collaborator samples were shipped as frozen whole blood, as isolated PBMCs, or as DNA extracted from either sample type. The germline V gene yields MDHEN for CDR1 and SYDVKM for CDR2. Including the terminal cysteine and phenylalanine, the CDR3 comprises 12 residues. Solely the CDR3 DNA is kept, with 36 bases framed from the first base. V lost 2 bases and J lost 6 bases; the stretch between them is 5 bases long. Paper-wide results and their limitations: Clinical and demographic metadata were provided uncurated, with the amount varying by source and participant.

TCRbeta CDR3 regions were amplified from genomic DNA using the immunoSEQ Assay, a bias-controlled multiplex PCR. On the authors' methods: The number of nucleated cells in each sample was estimated from the amplification of reference gene primers within the assay. Sequence reads were collapsed and filtered to measure the absolute abundance of every unique TCRbeta CDR3 rearrangement. For each sample, productive Simpson clonality was calculated as the square root of Simpson's diversity index over productive rearrangements. The table comes from immuneACCESS by way of TCRdb, which keeps in-frame sequences with V and J called. Part of the clones is missing from these tables; in studies checked, under half for an unresolved V gene and the rest for unknown reasons. Clone size and V and J calls were adopted from that table, with D and trimming inferred from the DNA. The sample table shows 200,000 to 250,000 clones, and roughly 80% are seen once. Clones ranked in the top ten supply approximately 7.6% of the sample.

This clone was detected a few times. No cognate antigen has been identified for it. No base qualities exist here, and no much larger clone lies one base off it. The sequence links TRBV28 to TRBJ2-4; the D gene assignment is ambiguous. The receptor comes from a woman over 75 with COVID-19, enrolled during active disease. Material for sequencing was peripheral blood. The nucleotides read TGTGCCAGCAGTTTAAGACTAAACATTCAGTACTTC. It is translated as CASSLRLNIQYF. The CDR3 plus the reference TRBV28 and TRBJ2-4 genes for the other parts give the full variable domain: DVKVTQSSRYLVKRTGEKVFLECVQDMDHENMFWYRQDPGLGLRLIYFSYDVKMKEKGDIPEGYSVSREKKERFSLILESASTNQTSMYLCASSLRLNIQYFGAGTRLSVL.